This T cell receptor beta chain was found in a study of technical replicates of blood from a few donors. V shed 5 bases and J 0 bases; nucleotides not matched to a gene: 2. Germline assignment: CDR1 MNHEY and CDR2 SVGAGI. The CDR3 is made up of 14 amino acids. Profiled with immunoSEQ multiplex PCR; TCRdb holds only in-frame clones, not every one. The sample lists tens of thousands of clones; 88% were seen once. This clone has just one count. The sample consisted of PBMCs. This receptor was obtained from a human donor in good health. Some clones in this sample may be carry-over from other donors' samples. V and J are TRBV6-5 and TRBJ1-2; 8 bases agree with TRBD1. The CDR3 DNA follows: TGTGCCAGCAGTGCGACAGGGGCTAACTATGGCTACACCTTC. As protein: CASSATGANYGYTF.